This TCR beta chain was profiled in a study of cytomegalovirus exposure and HLA in healthy donors. Whole-study findings and limits: A later analysis linked some 17,000 TCR beta sequences to HLA alleles at 0.05 false discovery rate. Highly shared variants forming one cluster were likely a sequencing artifact.

Those who donated were healthy bone marrow donors. PCR employed 60 Vbeta and 13 Jbeta primers. Profiling relied on immunoSEQ multiplex PCR, and the TCRdb table lists in-frame clones only, not all of them. Across 190,000 or so clones, the top ten clones capture around 0.74% of the sample. On this clone itself: Antigen: not known.

The CDR3 covers 17 residues. CDR1 and CDR2 (germline): SGHKS, YYEKEE (reference sequence). The V end was cut by 4 bases, the J end by 0 bases, with 20 bases between. The chain employs TRBV5-5 and TRBJ2-7, with D tentatively TRBD2 (6 bases). This sequence was found in a boy between 10 and 17 years old in good health and CMV-seronegative. Sequencing was done on a sample of PBMCs. Written as DNA, the CDR3 is TGTGCCAGCAGCAGATATGGAGGGACCGGGAGCTCCTACGAGCAGTACTTC. Translating gives CASSRYGGTGSSYEQYF.